These 2 T cell receptor beta chains were all obtained from the same sample, sequenced in a study of long-term antiretroviral therapy in people with HIV. Version v3.0 of the immunoSEQ assay was performed at survey level. Sequenced by immunoSEQ multiplex PCR; TCRdb stores in-frame clones only, minus some. This sample has more than 10,000 clones, with 75% to 80% found just once. The sequences come from unsorted PBMCs, collected 0.5 years before starting antiretroviral therapy. The receptors originated from a woman between 40 and 50 years old with HIV.

J is TRBJ1-4 and V is TRBV11-3; TRBD1 matches 7 bases. CDR3 length: 15 residues. V shed 5 bases and J 3 bases; nucleotides not matched to a gene: 6. The germline V gene has CDR1 SGHNT and CDR2 YENEEA. CDR3 residues: CASSARGAANEKLFF. DNA for the CDR3: TGTGCCAGCAGCGCCAGGGGGGCAGCTAATGAAAAACTGTTTTTT.

The chain has TRBV27 and TRBJ2-5, with 7 bases that match TRBD2. Trimming removed 4 bases from V and 2 bases from J; junction bases left unmatched: 4. CDR1 and CDR2 from the germline V gene are MNHEY and SMNVEV (reference sequence). There are 14 residues in the CDR3. The CDR3 region is CASSSWGGQETQYF. The DNA for the CDR3 is TGTGCCAGCAGTTCATGGGGGGGGCAAGAGACCCAGTACTTC.